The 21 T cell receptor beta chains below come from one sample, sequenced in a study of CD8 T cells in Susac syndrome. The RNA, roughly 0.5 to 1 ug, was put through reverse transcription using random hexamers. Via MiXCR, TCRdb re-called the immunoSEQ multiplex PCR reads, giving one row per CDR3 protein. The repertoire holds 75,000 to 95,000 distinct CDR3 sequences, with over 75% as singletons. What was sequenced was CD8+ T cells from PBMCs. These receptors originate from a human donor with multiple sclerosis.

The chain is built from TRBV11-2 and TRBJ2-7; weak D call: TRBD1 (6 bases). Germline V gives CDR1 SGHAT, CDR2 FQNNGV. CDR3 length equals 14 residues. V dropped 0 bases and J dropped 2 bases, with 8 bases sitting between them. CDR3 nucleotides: TGTGCCAGCAGCTTAGAGTGGACAGCCTACGAGCAGTACTTC. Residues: CASSLEWTAYEQYF.

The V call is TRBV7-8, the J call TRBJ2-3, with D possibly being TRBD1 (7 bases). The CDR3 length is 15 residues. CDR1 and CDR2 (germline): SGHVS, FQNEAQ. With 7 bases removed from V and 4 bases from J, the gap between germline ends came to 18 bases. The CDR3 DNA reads TGTGCCAGCATAGTCCGCCAGGGGGGTGCAGATACGCAGTATTTT. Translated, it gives CASIVRQGGADTQYF.

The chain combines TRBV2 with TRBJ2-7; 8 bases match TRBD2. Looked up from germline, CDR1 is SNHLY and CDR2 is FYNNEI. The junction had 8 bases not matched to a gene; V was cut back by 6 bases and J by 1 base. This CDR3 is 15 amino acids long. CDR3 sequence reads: CASRPLAGRSYEQYF. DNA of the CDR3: TGTGCCAGCAGGCCCCTAGCGGGCCGGTCCTACGAGCAGTACTTC.

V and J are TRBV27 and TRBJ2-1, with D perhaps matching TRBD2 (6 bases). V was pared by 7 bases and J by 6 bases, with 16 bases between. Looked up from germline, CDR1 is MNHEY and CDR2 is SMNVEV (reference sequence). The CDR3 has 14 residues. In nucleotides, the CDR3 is TGTGCCAGCAATCCGGGACTCCGCGTCAATGAGCAGTTCTTC. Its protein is CASNPGLRVNEQFF.

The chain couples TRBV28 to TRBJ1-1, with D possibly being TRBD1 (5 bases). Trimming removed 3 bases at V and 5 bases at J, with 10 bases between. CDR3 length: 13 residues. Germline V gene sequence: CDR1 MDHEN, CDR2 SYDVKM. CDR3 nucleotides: TGTGCCAGCAGTTTGGGGGAGGCAACTGAAGCTTTCTTT. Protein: CASSLGEATEAFF.

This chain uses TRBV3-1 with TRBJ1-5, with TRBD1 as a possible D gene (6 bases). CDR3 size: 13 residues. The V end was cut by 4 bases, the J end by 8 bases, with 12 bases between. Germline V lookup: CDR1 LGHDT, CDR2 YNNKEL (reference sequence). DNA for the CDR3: TGTGCCAGCAGCCCACAGGGATTTGAGCCCCAGCATTTT. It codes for CASSPQGFEPQHF.

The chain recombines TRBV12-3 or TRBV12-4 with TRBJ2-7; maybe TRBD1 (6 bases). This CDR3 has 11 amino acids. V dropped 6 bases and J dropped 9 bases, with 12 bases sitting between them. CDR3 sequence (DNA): TGTGCCAGCAGCTCTGGGACAAGGCAGTACTTC. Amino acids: CASSSGTRQYF.

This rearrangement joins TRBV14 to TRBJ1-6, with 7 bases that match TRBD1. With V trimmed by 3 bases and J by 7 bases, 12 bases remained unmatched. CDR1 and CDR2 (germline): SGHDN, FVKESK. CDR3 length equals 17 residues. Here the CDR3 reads CASSQSGTAGPNSPLHF. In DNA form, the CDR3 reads TGTGCCAGCAGCCAGTCGGGGACAGCAGGCCCCAATTCACCCCTCCACTTT. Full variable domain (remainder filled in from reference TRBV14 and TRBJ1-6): EAGVTQFPSHSVIEKGQTVTLRCDPISGHDNLYWYRRVMGKEIKFLLHFVKESKQDESGMPNNRFLAERTGGTYSTLKVQPAELEDSGVYFCASSQSGTAGPNSPLHFGNGTRLTVT.

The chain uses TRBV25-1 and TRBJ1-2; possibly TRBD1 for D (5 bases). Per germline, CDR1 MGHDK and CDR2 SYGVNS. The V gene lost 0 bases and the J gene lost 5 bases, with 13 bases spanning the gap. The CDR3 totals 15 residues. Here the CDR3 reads CASSEYSGVGYGYTF. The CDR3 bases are TGTGCCAGCAGTGAATATTCGGGGGTTGGTTATGGCTACACCTTC.

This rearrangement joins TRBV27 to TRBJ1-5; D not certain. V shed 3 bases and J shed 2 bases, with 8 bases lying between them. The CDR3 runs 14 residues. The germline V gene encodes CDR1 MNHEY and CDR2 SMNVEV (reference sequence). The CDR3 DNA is TGTGCCAGCAGTTTGGCAATTGGCAATCAGCCCCAGCATTTT. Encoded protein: CASSLAIGNQPQHF.

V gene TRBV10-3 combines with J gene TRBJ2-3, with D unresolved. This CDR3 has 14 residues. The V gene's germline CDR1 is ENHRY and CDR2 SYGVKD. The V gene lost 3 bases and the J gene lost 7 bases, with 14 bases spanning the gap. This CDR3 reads CAISEIGVGNTQYF. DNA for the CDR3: TGTGCCATCAGTGAAATCGGAGTTGGGAATACGCAGTATTTT.

The CDR3 loop is CASSQGQGDEQYF. The CDR3, as DNA: TGCGCCAGCAGCCAAGGGCAGGGGGACGAGCAGTACTTC. The V and J genes are TRBV4-1 and TRBJ2-7; 7 bases are a match to TRBD1. The length of the CDR3 is 13 residues. V lost 1 base to trimming and J lost 5 bases; unmatched junction nucleotides: 2. Germline values: CDR1 MGHRA, CDR2 YSYEKL.

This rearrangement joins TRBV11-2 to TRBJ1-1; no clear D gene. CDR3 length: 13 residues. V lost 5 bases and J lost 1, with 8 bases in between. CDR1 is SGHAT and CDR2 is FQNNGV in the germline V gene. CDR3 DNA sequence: TGTGCCAGCAGCGGTCAGAAGAACACTGAAGCTTTCTTT. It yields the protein CASSGQKNTEAFF.

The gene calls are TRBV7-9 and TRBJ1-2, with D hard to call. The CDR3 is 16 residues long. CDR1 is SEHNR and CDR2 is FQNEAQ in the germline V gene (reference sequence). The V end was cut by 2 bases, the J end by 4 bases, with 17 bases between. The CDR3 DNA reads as TGTGCCAGCAGCTTAACTCTCGCAGCTGGCCCCTATGGCTACACCTTC. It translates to CASSLTLAAGPYGYTF. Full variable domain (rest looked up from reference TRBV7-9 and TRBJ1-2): DTGVSQNPRHKITKRGQNVTFRCDPISEHNRLYWYRQTLGQGPEFLTYFQNEAQLEKSRLLSDRFSAERPKGSFSTLEIQRTEQGDSAMYLCASSLTLAAGPYGYTFGSGTRLTVV.

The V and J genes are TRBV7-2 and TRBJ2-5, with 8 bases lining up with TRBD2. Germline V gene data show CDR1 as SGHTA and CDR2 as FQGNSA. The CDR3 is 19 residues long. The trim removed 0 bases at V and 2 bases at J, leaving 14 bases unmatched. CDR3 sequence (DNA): TGTGCCAGCAGCTTAGCGATAGCGGGGTCATTCCCACCTCAAGAGACCCAGTACTTC. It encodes CASSLAIAGSFPPQETQYF.

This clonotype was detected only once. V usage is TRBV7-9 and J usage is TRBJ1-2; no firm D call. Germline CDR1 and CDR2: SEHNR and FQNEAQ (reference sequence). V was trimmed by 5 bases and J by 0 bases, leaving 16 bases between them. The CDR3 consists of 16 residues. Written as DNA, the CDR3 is TGTGCCAGCAGCGCAGTCTCAAGGGCCCCTAACTATGGCTACACCTTC. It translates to CASSAVSRAPNYGYTF.

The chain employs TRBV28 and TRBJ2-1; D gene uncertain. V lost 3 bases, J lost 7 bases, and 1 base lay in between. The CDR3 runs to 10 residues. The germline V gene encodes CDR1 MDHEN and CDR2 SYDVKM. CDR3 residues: CASSLNEQFF. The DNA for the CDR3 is TGTGCCAGCAGTTTGAATGAGCAGTTCTTC.

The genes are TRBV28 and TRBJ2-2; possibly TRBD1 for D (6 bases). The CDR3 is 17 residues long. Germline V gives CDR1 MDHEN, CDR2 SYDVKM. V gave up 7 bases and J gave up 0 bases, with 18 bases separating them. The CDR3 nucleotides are TGTGCCAGCACCGGGACACCGTCCGGAACGAACACCGGGGAGCTGTTTTTT. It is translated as CASTGTPSGTNTGELFF.

CDR3 DNA: TGTGCCAGCAGTCCCGTGGAGGATAGTCCCTACGAGCAGTACTTC. It is translated as CASSPVEDSPYEQYF. This chain connects TRBV6-6 to TRBJ2-7; a weak D match, TRBD2 (5 bases). The CDR3 sequence is 15 residues long. Between the trimmed V and J ends, which lost 5 bases and 2 bases, there was a span of 16 bases. Per the germline V gene, CDR1 is MNHNY and CDR2 is SVGAGI (reference sequence).

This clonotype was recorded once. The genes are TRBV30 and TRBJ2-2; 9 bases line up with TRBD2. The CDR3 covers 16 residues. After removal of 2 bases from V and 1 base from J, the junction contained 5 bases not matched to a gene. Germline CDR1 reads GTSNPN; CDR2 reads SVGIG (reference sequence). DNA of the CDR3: TGTGCCTGGAGTATAATAGCGGGAGAGAACACCGGGGAGCTGTTTTTT. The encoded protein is CAWSIIAGENTGELFF.

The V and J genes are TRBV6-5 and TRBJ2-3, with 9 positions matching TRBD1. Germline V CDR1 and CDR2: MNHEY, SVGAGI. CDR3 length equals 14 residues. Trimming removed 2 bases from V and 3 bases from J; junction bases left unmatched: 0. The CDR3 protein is CASSYGQGTDTQYF. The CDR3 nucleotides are TGTGCCAGCAGTTACGGACAGGGGACAGATACGCAGTATTTT.